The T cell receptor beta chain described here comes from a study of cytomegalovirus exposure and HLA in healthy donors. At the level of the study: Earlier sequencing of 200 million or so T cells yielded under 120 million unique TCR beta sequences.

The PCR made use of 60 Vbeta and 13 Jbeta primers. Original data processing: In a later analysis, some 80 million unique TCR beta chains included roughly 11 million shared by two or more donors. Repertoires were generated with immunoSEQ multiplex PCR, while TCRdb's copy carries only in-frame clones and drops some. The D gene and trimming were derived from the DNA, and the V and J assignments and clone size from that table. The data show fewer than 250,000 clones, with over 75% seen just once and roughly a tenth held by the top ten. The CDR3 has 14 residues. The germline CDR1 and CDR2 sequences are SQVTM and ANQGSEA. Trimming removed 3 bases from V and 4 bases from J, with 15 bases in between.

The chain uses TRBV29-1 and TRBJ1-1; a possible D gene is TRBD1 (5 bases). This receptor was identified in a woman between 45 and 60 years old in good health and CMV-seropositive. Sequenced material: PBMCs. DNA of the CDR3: TGCAGCGTTGAGGTTGGGGGAGGCGTCACTGAAGCTTTCTTT. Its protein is CSVEVGGGVTEAFF.